The 8 T cell receptor beta chains below all came from one sample that was sequenced in a study of PD-1 blockade in classical Hodgkin lymphoma. Using immunoSEQ multiplex PCR, the repertoire was profiled, and TCRdb retains in-frame clones only, with some absent. Found here are about 97,000 clones, approximately 88% of them singletons; the top ten hold 12%. All patients relapsed after autologous stem cell transplantation, and brentuximab vedotin exposure varied. Source: peripheral blood mononuclear cells (PBMCs), taken at baseline. Receptors were obtained from a human donor with classical Hodgkin lymphoma.

The chain joins TRBV7-9 to TRBJ1-2; D is uncertain. This CDR3 region has 13 residues. Between the trimmed V and J ends, which lost 5 bases and 4 bases, there was a span of 11 bases. Germline lookup yields CDR1 SEHNR and CDR2 FQNEAQ (reference sequence). The CDR3 DNA reads as TGTGCCAGCAGCCAACAAATCTCCTATGGCTACACCTTC. Protein sequence: CASSQQISYGYTF.

The chain combines TRBV10-3 with TRBJ1-6; 10 bases align to TRBD1. The V gene's germline CDR1 is ENHRY and CDR2 SYGVKD. The CDR3 length is 15 residues. Trimming removed 6 bases from V and 6 bases from J; junction bases left unmatched: 5. The CDR3 DNA follows: TGTGCCATCAGGGAGGACAGGGGGGCTAATTCACCCCTCCACTTT. It translates to CAIREDRGANSPLHF.

A few counts support this clone. The chain is built from TRBV5-1 and TRBJ2-3, with a weak D call TRBD2 (6 bases). The germline V gene has CDR1 SGHRS and CDR2 YFSETQ. The CDR3 has 16 amino acids. Trimming took off 1 base at V and 0 bases at J, with 12 bases between the two ends. This chain's CDR3 is CASSLPRRESTDTQYF. The DNA of the CDR3 is TGCGCCAGCAGCTTGCCACGTCGGGAGAGCACAGATACGCAGTATTTT.

This clone was picked up a small number of times. This chain joins TRBV4-1 and TRBJ2-2, with D uncertain. Germline V gives CDR1 MGHRA, CDR2 YSYEKL. This CDR3 has 14 residues. The V and J ends lost 0 bases and 4 bases respectively, with 6 bases between them. The CDR3 DNA follows: TGCGCCAGCAGCCAAGAACCCACCACCGGGGAGCTGTTTTTT. Translated, it gives CASSQEPTTGELFF.

The rearrangement joins TRBV6-1 to TRBJ1-1; 7 bases fit TRBD1. The CDR3 is made up of 14 amino acids. The junction had 7 bases not matched to a gene; V was cut back by 6 bases and J by 3 bases. Germline CDR1 and CDR2: MNHNS and SASEGT. This CDR3 is CASSRRQGYTEAFF. For the CDR3, the DNA is TGTGCCAGCAGCCGCCGACAGGGATACACTGAAGCTTTCTTT.

This chain links TRBV19 with TRBJ2-1, with 11 bases lining up with TRBD2. The germline V gene has CDR1 LNHDA and CDR2 SQIVND (reference sequence). The junction had 10 bases not matched to a gene; V was cut back by 6 bases and J by 9 bases. CDR3 length: 15 amino acids. The CDR3: CASRPLAGVLVEQFF. The CDR3 DNA reads as TGTGCCAGTAGACCACTAGCGGGAGTTCTGGTTGAGCAGTTCTTC.

The rearrangement links TRBV11-1 to TRBJ2-7; D not resolved. The ends were cut back, 4 bases at V and 6 bases at J, with 10 bases in the middle. Germline lookup yields CDR1 SGHAT and CDR2 FQDESV (reference sequence). The CDR3 runs 12 residues. CDR3 protein: CASSSPPSEQYF. For the CDR3, the DNA is TGTGCCAGCAGCTCACCCCCTAGCGAGCAGTACTTC.

The CDR3 protein is CASSVDRYNEQFF. In nucleotides, the CDR3 is TGTGCCAGCAGCGTAGACCGCTACAATGAGCAGTTCTTC. The rearrangement uses TRBV9 and TRBJ2-1; no clear D. Germline CDR1 reads SGDLS; CDR2 reads YYNGEE. The CDR3 runs 13 residues. V lost 0 bases, J lost 3 bases, and 4 bases lay in between.